Each of the 9 T cell receptor beta chains below was sequenced from the same sample in a study of shared T cell receptors in the human thymus. Repertoires were generated with immunoSEQ multiplex PCR, while TCRdb's copy carries only in-frame clones and drops some. The sample lists about 660,000 clones; 88% were seen once. This sample also belongs to another study, concerning human thymus T cells.

Sample: thymocytes. Receptors originate from a boy under three years old with a congenital heart defect.

This clone was recorded once. CDR3 coding DNA: TGTGCCAGCAGCTTGACGGGGTTGGAAGAGCAGTACTTC. Translation: CASSLTGLEEQYF. The genes are TRBV5-6 and TRBJ2-7, with a tentative D call TRBD2 (5 bases). The CDR3 covers 13 residues. Per the germline V gene, CDR1 is SGHDT and CDR2 is YYEEEE. V lost 1 base, J lost 7 bases, and 12 bases lay in between.

The rearrangement joins TRBV30 to TRBJ2-5; 7 bases map to TRBD1. After removal of 0 bases from V and 2 bases from J, the junction contained 9 bases not matched to a gene. The germline gives CDR1 GTSNPN, CDR2 SVGIG (reference sequence). This CDR3 contains 16 residues. CDR3: CAWSVSPLRGQETQYF. The DNA for the CDR3 is TGTGCCTGGAGTGTTTCTCCCCTCAGGGGGCAAGAGACCCAGTACTTC.

The chain employs TRBV25-1 and TRBJ2-1, with D tentatively TRBD1 (6 bases). V lost 4 bases and J lost 6, with 7 bases in between. This CDR3 is built from 12 residues. Germline assignment: CDR1 MGHDK and CDR2 SYGVNS. The CDR3 DNA sequence: TGTGCCAGCAGTGGGGACACCAATGAGCAGTTCTTC. It codes for CASSGDTNEQFF.

The chain employs TRBV7-2 and TRBJ2-7; 9 positions match TRBD2. Germline lookup yields CDR1 SGHTA and CDR2 FQGNSA. The length of the CDR3 is 14 residues. Trimming removed 4 bases from V and 3 bases from J; junction bases left unmatched: 4. The CDR3 sequence: CASSSRLAVYEQYF. The CDR3 bases are TGTGCCAGCAGCTCTCGACTAGCGGTCTACGAGCAGTACTTC.

This clone is a singleton in its sample. This chain links TRBV5-1 with TRBJ2-7; 10 bases align to TRBD1. The CDR3 has 15 amino acids. Germline loops: CDR1 SGHRS, CDR2 YFSETQ. V lost 5 bases and J lost 3; bases outside the gene matches: 8. The CDR3 loop is CASRGGTGAIYEQYF. CDR3 DNA: TGCGCCAGCAGGGGCGGGACAGGGGCGATCTACGAGCAGTACTTC.

V and J are TRBV12-5 and TRBJ2-1, with a possible D match to TRBD2 (6 bases). Germline assignment: CDR1 LGHNT and CDR2 FRNRAP. The V end was cut by 1 base, the J end by 4 bases, with 23 bases between. CDR3 size: 19 residues. The CDR3 bases are TGTGCTAGTGGTTTGGAGGGATGGCATCCGGGAGCGTTTTACAATGAGCAGTTCTTC. It translates to CASGLEGWHPGAFYNEQFF.

This clone turned up a few times. The CDR3 nucleotides are TGTGCCAGTAGTTTCCCGGGACTAGCGACCAATGAGCAGTTCTTC. This encodes CASSFPGLATNEQFF. The chain employs TRBV19 and TRBJ2-1, with 10 positions matching TRBD2. Germline V gene sequence: CDR1 LNHDA, CDR2 SQIVND (reference sequence). Unmatched junction bases numbered 7, after V lost 5 bases and J lost 6 bases. The CDR3 length is 15 residues.

The chain carries TRBV12-1 and TRBJ2-7; the table assigns TRBD2, which was not confirmed against the DNA. TRBV12-1 is recorded as a pseudogene. The CDR3 loop spans 15 amino acids. CDR3 DNA: TGTGCCAGCAGCTTTGGGGCTAGCGGGAGACGCGAGCAGTACTTC. It is translated as CASSFGASGRREQYF.

CDR3: CASSLTTLPTASTDTQYF. The CDR3 DNA reads as TGTGCCAGCAGCTTAACGACTCTCCCAACTGCTAGCACAGATACGCAGTATTTT. The chain is built from TRBV7-2 and TRBJ2-3; no definite D call. The V end lost 2 bases, the J end lost 0 bases, and 18 bases lay between the germline ends. CDR3 length: 18 amino acids. The V gene's germline CDR1 is SGHTA and CDR2 FQGNSA.